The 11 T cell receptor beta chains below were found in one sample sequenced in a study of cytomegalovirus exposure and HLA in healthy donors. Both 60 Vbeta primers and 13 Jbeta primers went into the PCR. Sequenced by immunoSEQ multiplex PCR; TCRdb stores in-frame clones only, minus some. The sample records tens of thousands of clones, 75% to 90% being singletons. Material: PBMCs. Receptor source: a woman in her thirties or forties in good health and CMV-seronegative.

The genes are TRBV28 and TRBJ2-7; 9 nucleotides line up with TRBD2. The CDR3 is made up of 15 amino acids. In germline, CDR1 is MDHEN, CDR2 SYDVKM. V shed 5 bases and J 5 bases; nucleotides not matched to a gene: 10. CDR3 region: CASSLLAGSSNEQYF. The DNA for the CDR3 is TGTGCCAGCAGTCTTCTAGCGGGAAGTAGTAACGAGCAGTACTTC. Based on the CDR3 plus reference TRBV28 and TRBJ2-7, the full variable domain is DVKVTQSSRYLVKRTGEKVFLECVQDMDHENMFWYRQDPGLGLRLIYFSYDVKMKEKGDIPEGYSVSREKKERFSLILESASTNQTSMYLCASSLLAGSSNEQYFGPGTRLTVT.

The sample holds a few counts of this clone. The CDR3 region is CASSELTGANYGYTF. In DNA, the CDR3 is TGTGCCAGCAGTGAACTAACAGGGGCCAACTATGGCTACACCTTC. The chain couples TRBV6-1 to TRBJ1-2; 7 nucleotides align to TRBD1. V was pared by 2 bases and J by 2 bases, with 5 bases of the junction left unmatched. CDR1 is MNHNS and CDR2 is SASEGT in the germline V gene. This CDR3 region has 15 residues.

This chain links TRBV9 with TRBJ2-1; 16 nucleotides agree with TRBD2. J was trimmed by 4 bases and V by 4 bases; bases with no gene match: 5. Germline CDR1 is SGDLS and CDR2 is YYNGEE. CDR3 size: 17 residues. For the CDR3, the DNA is TGTGCCAGCAGCATGGGACTAGCGGGAGGGTCTTACAATGAGCAGTTCTTC. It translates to CASSMGLAGGSYNEQFF.

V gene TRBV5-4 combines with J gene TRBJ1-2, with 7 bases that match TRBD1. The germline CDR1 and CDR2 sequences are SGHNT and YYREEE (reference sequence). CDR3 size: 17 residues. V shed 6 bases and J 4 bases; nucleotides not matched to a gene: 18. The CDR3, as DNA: TGTGCCAGCACCCCCAATCTGGGAACAGGGGCTCTCTATGGCTACACCTTC. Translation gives CASTPNLGTGALYGYTF.

CDR3 bases: TGTGCCAGCAGCCAAGAGGGGTTAGGGGAATTGAACACTGAAGCTTTCTTT. Translating it yields CASSQEGLGELNTEAFF. V and J are TRBV4-2 and TRBJ1-1; the D gene is possibly TRBD1 (5 bases). The CDR3 spans 17 residues. Germline loops: CDR1 LGHNA, CDR2 YNFKEQ. V lost 0 bases to trimming and J lost 0 bases, with 14 bases between them.

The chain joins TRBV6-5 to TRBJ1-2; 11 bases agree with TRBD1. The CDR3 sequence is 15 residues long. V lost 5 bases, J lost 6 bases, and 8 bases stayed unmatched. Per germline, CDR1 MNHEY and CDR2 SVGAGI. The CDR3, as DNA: TGTGCCAGCAGTCCCCGACGGGACAGGGGGGATGGCTACACCTTC. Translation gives CASSPRRDRGDGYTF.

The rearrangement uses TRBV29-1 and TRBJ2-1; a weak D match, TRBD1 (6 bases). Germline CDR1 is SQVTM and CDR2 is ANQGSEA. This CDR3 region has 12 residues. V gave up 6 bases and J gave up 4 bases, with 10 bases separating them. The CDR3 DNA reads TGCAGCGTCCGGGACACATACAATGAGCAGTTCTTC. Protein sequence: CSVRDTYNEQFF.

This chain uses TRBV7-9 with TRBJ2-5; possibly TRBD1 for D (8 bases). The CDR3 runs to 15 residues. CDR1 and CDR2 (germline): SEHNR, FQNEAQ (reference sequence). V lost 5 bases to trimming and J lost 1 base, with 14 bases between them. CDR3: CASSRGGTGQETQYF. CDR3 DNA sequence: TGTGCCAGCAGCAGGGGGGGGACAGGCCAAGAGACCCAGTACTTC.

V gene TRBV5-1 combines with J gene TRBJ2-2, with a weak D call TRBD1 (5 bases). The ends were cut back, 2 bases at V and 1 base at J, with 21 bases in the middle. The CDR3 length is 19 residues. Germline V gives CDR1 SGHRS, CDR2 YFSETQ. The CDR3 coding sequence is TGCGCCAGCAGCTTTAATCAGGGTCGAGAATTAGAGAACACCGGGGAGCTGTTTTTT. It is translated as CASSFNQGRELENTGELFF.

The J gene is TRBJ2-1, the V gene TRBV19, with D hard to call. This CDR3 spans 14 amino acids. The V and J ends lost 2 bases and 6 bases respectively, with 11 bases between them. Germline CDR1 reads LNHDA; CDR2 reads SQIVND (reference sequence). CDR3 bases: TGTGCCAGTAGTATACAGGTCTCTCTCAATGAGCAGTTCTTC. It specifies CASSIQVSLNEQFF.

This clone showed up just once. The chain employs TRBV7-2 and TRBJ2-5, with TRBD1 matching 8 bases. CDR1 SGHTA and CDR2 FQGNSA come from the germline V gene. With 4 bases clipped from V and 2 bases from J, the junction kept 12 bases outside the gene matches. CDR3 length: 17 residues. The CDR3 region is CASSSGGMRGGQETQYF. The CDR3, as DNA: TGTGCCAGCAGCTCAGGGGGCATGAGGGGTGGTCAAGAGACCCAGTACTTC.